This T cell receptor beta chain is drawn from a study of blood T cells in healthy people across ages. Next came a second PCR, run for about 7 to 11 cycles, which used a sample-barcoded 5' primer along with a J-beta primer mix. MiXCR, applied by TCRdb to the 5' RACE reads, yields one record per CDR3 protein. The table includes roughly 730,000 distinct CDR3 sequences, roughly three fifths detected once. Trimming removed 6 bases at V and 4 bases at J, with 15 bases between. Germline V gene sequence: CDR1 MNHEY, CDR2 SVGEGT. This CDR3 region has 14 residues. Sequenced material: blood. This chain joins TRBV6-2 or TRBV6-3 and TRBJ1-2; TRBD1 might be the D (6 bases). The TCR sequence derives from a middle-aged man in good health. CDR3 coding DNA: TGTGCCAGCAGGAAACGACCGGACAGCTATGGCTACACCTTC. Its protein is CASRKRPDSYGYTF.